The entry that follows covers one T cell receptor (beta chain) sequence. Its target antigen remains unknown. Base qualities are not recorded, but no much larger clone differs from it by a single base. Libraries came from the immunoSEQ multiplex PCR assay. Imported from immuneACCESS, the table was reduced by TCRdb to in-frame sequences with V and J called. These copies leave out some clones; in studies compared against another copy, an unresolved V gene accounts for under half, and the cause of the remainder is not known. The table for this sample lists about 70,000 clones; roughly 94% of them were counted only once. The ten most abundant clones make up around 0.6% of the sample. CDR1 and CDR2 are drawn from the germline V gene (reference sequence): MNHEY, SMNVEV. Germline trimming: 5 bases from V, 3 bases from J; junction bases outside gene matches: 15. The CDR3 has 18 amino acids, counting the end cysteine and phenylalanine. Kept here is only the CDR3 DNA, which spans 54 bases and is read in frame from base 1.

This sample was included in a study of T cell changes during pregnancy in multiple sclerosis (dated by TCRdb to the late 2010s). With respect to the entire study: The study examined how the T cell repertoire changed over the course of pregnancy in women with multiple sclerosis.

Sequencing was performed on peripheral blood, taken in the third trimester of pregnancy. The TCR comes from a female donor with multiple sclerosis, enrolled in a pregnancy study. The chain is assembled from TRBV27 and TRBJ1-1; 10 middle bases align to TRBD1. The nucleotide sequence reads TGTGCCAGCAGTCAACGACAGGGGGCGTCGAGTGCGGACACTGAAGCTTTCTTT. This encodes CASSQRQGASSADTEAFF.